This passage covers 23 T cell receptor beta chains from one sample sequenced in a study of long-term antiretroviral therapy in people with HIV. Survey level was the resolution at which the v3.0 immunoSEQ assay ran. Assay used: immunoSEQ multiplex PCR; TCRdb lists only in-frame clones, some missing. Of about 22,000 clones listed, about 88% are singletons. Specimen: unsorted PBMCs, collected 0.6 years after starting antiretroviral therapy. All receptors derive from a man aged 55 to 70 with HIV.

The rearrangement joins TRBV6-5 to TRBJ2-3; 8 bases agree with TRBD2. This CDR3 has 15 amino acids. With V trimmed by 4 bases and J by 6 bases, 9 bases remained unmatched. Germline CDR1 and CDR2: MNHEY and SVGAGI. CDR3 coding DNA: TGTGCCAGCAGTTCCGGGACTAGGTCTAGGGATACGCAGTATTTT. It yields the protein CASSSGTRSRDTQYF.

A few counts support this clone. The chain has TRBV2 and TRBJ1-2; D uncertain. Deletions cut 8 bases from V and 4 bases from J, with 8 bases between. CDR1 SNHLY and CDR2 FYNNEI come from the germline V gene. This CDR3 comprises 11 residues. As DNA, the CDR3 is TGTGCCAGCGGCACGGTCTATGGCTACACCTTC. Amino acid sequence: CASGTVYGYTF.

The V and J genes are TRBV6-5 and TRBJ2-5; D is unresolved. The germline CDR1 and CDR2 sequences are MNHEY and SVGAGI. The V gene lost 0 bases and the J gene lost 5 bases, with 10 bases spanning the gap. This CDR3 is built from 14 residues. The CDR3 sequence: CASSYSLGSETQYF. CDR3 DNA sequence: TGTGCCAGCAGTTACTCTTTGGGTAGCGAGACCCAGTACTTC.

The V call is TRBV6-6, the J call TRBJ1-2; D is unresolved. This CDR3 comprises 14 residues. Germline lookup yields CDR1 MNHNY and CDR2 SVGAGI (reference sequence). V gave up 3 bases and J gave up 8 bases, with 16 bases separating them. The CDR3 nucleotides read TGTGCCAGCAGTTATCACGACGGGAGTAGCGGCTACACCTTC. Its protein product is CASSYHDGSSGYTF.

The chain uses TRBV2 and TRBJ2-3, with D unclear. Trimming cost V 5 bases and J 3 bases, with 9 bases left between them. Germline CDR1 reads SNHLY; CDR2 reads FYNNEI. The CDR3 has 13 residues. CDR3 amino acids: CASSPRVTDTQYF. In DNA form, the CDR3 reads TGTGCCAGCAGTCCTAGGGTTACAGATACGCAGTATTTT.

CDR3 in amino acids: CASSLSSGAPDTQYF. CDR3 coding DNA: TGCGCCAGCAGCTTGAGTTCTGGGGCCCCAGATACGCAGTATTTT. This sequence joins TRBV5-1 and TRBJ2-3, with D tentatively TRBD1 (5 bases). The CDR3 length is 15 residues. Germline V gene data show CDR1 as SGHRS and CDR2 as YFSETQ. V was cut by 1 base and J by 4 bases, with 13 bases left in between.

The V call is TRBV6-5, the J call TRBJ2-5, with 9 bases aligning to TRBD2. Germline V CDR1 and CDR2: MNHEY, SVGAGI. Trimming removed 5 bases from V and 4 bases from J; junction bases left unmatched: 8. The CDR3 length is 15 residues. The DNA for the CDR3 is TGTGCCAGCAGTCCTTGGCGGGGGGGCGGAGAGACCCAGTACTTC. Its protein product is CASSPWRGGGETQYF.

The chain links TRBV28 to TRBJ2-4; tentative D call: TRBD1 (5 bases). Germline values: CDR1 MDHEN, CDR2 SYDVKM. CDR3 size: 16 residues. Trimming took off 2 bases at V and 3 bases at J, with 14 bases between the two ends. The CDR3, as DNA: TGTGCCAGCAGTTTAAGGGCCGACAGCTACAAAAACATTCAGTACTTC. Amino acids: CASSLRADSYKNIQYF.

V gene TRBV6-5 combines with J gene TRBJ1-2; 7 bases agree with TRBD1. This CDR3 has 15 residues. Germline loops: CDR1 MNHEY, CDR2 SVGAGI. V shed 2 bases, J shed 3 bases, and the junction held 6 bases outside the gene matches. The CDR3 spells CASSYGQDLDYGYTF. The CDR3 DNA reads as TGTGCCAGCAGTTACGGACAGGACCTTGACTATGGCTACACCTTC.

Here the CDR3 reads CASSPLAGVPDTQYF. CDR3 coding DNA: TGTGCCAGTAGTCCACTAGCGGGGGTTCCAGATACGCAGTATTTT. This chain uses TRBV19 with TRBJ2-3, with TRBD2 matching 11 bases. The CDR3 runs 15 residues. Trimming took 5 bases from V and 4 from J; bases not matched to a gene: 5. The germline V gene has CDR1 LNHDA and CDR2 SQIVND (reference sequence).

The chain couples TRBV18 to TRBJ2-7, with D tentatively TRBD1 (6 bases). The CDR3 is made up of 14 amino acids. Germline loops: CDR1 KGHSH, CDR2 LQKENI. Trimming shortened V by 3 bases and J by 0 bases, and 9 bases separated the two germline ends. This CDR3 is CASSPNRDSYEQYF. The CDR3 DNA follows: TGTGCCAGCTCACCCAACAGGGACTCCTACGAGCAGTACTTC.

The rearrangement joins TRBV5-1 to TRBJ2-1; D unresolved. CDR3 size: 15 residues. CDR1 is SGHRS and CDR2 is YFSETQ in the germline V gene. V lost 6 bases and J lost 1, with 14 bases in between. CDR3 nucleotide sequence: TGCGCCAGCACGGAGATGGGGTATTCCTACAATGAGCAGTTCTTC. Its protein is CASTEMGYSYNEQFF.

The gene calls are TRBV5-1 and TRBJ2-5; the match to TRBD2 covers 10 bases. V was pared by 4 bases and J by 2 bases, with 5 bases of the junction left unmatched. CDR1 SGHRS and CDR2 YFSETQ come from the germline V gene. CDR3 length equals 15 residues. The CDR3 nucleotides are TGCGCCAGCAGCACCGGGACTAGCGAACAAGAGACCCAGTACTTC. Amino acids: CASSTGTSEQETQYF. Complete variable domain (other parts from reference TRBV5-1 and TRBJ2-5): KAGVTQTPRYLIKTRGQQVTLSCSPISGHRSVSWYQQTPGQGLQFLFEYFSETQRNKGNFPGRFSGRQFSNSRSEMNVSTLELGDSALYLCASSTGTSEQETQYFGPGTRLLVL.

This chain connects TRBV7-2 to TRBJ1-5, with D perhaps TRBD1 (6 bases). The CDR3 loop spans 16 amino acids. Germline values: CDR1 SGHTA, CDR2 FQGNSA. Trimming cost V 5 bases and J 0 bases, with 14 bases left between them. For the CDR3, the DNA is TGTGCCAGCAGCCGGGCAGGGGATGGTAGCAATCAGCCCCAGCATTTT. This translates into CASSRAGDGSNQPQHF.

V and J are TRBV27 and TRBJ1-1; D is undetermined. Looked up from germline, CDR1 is MNHEY and CDR2 is SMNVEV (reference sequence). CDR3 size: 10 residues. Trimming removed 6 bases at V and 5 bases at J, with 4 bases between. This CDR3 reads CASRGTEAFF. In DNA, the CDR3 is TGTGCCAGCAGGGGGACTGAAGCTTTCTTT.

This clone was recorded only once. The chain joins TRBV2 to TRBJ2-1; D gene unclear. CDR3 length: 14 amino acids. With 7 bases removed from V and 0 bases from J, the gap between germline ends came to 10 bases. CDR1 and CDR2 (germline): SNHLY, FYNNEI. As DNA, the CDR3 is TGTGCCAGCATTGGACGAAGCTCCTACAATGAGCAGTTCTTC. This translates into CASIGRSSYNEQFF.

V usage is TRBV6-5 and J usage is TRBJ2-1, with D possibly TRBD1 on 5 matching bases. The V end lost 0 bases, the J end lost 6 bases, and 15 bases lay between the germline ends. The CDR3 sequence is 16 residues long. The germline V gene has CDR1 MNHEY and CDR2 SVGAGI. The CDR3, as DNA: TGTGCCAGCAGTTACTCGGGCTGGGGCGCTTTCAATGAGCAGTTCTTC. Translating it yields CASSYSGWGAFNEQFF.

The V call is TRBV6-5, the J call TRBJ2-7, with D perhaps being TRBD1 or TRBD2 (5 bases each). Germline values: CDR1 MNHEY, CDR2 SVGAGI. The V gene lost 6 bases and the J gene lost 2 bases, with 11 bases spanning the gap. CDR3 length equals 13 residues. Here the CDR3 DNA reads TGTGCCAGCAGCCCGTGGGGACCCTACGAGCAGTACTTC. Encoded protein: CASSPWGPYEQYF.

The chain carries TRBV6-1 and TRBJ2-3; perhaps TRBD2 as D (5 bases). Germline V CDR1 and CDR2: MNHNS, SASEGT. This CDR3 is 15 amino acids long. V lost 6 bases and J lost 1, with 14 bases in between. CDR3 nucleotides: TGTGCCAGCAGGGGGAGATGGCAGGGCACAGATACGCAGTATTTT. Encoded protein: CASRGRWQGTDTQYF.

This chain connects TRBV28 to TRBJ1-4; the D is unclear. This CDR3 has 14 amino acids. Between the trimmed V and J ends, which lost 2 bases and 0 bases, there was a span of 4 bases. Germline CDR1 is MDHEN and CDR2 is SYDVKM. CDR3 loop: CASSLRATNEKLFF. The CDR3 coding sequence is TGTGCCAGCAGTTTACGTGCAACTAATGAAAAACTGTTTTTT.

This clone was observed a single time. The chain is built from TRBV10-3 and TRBJ2-7; no reliable D call. Germline CDR1 ENHRY, CDR2 SYGVKD. With 4 bases removed from V and 4 bases from J, the gap between germline ends came to 5 bases. This CDR3 has 11 amino acids. CDR3 in amino acids: CAISGGYEQYF. CDR3 nucleotide sequence: TGTGCCATCAGTGGGGGATACGAGCAGTACTTC.

The V gene is TRBV5-4, the J gene TRBJ2-1; tentatively, D is TRBD2 (7 bases). CDR3 length equals 15 residues. V was cut by 2 bases and J by 10 bases, with 19 bases left in between. Germline loops: CDR1 SGHNT, CDR2 YYREEE (reference sequence). The DNA for the CDR3 is TGTGCCAGCAGCTTAGACGGGGGGCCCGGGGGGGAGCAGTTCTTC. Residues: CASSLDGGPGGEQFF.

V gene TRBV5-1 combines with J gene TRBJ1-1, with D hard to call. V was cut by 4 bases and J by 2 bases, with 12 bases left in between. The CDR3 runs to 14 residues. Germline CDR1 and CDR2: SGHRS and YFSETQ. In DNA form, the CDR3 reads TGCGCCAGCAGCCCCTTTGGGCATAACACTGAAGCTTTCTTT. It specifies CASSPFGHNTEAFF.